The 27 T cell receptor beta chains in this list originate from one sample, sequenced in a study of glioma-infiltrating T cells. Using RNA template, CDR3s of TCR alpha and beta were amplified with iRepertoire arm-PCR. From the multiplex PCR reads, TCRdb called clonotypes with MiXCR, one entry per CDR3 protein. The profile shows approximately 130,000 distinct CDR3 sequences, approximately 26% of them singletons. The sample taken for sequencing was glioma tissue, nonneoplastic brain tissue, or PBMCs (not recorded which). These receptors came from a human donor with low-grade glioma or glioblastoma, undergoing nonglioma brain surgery, or in good health (not recorded which).

This clonotype was counted between two and nine times. The chain links TRBV24-1 to TRBJ1-5; D possibly corresponds to TRBD1 (6 bases). The germline V gene has CDR1 KGHDR and CDR2 SFDVKD. This CDR3 has 13 amino acids. Trimming left V 3 bases short and J 11 bases short, with 13 bases between. CDR3 nucleotide sequence: TGTGCCACCAGTGATCCCTCCGACAGGTCCCAGCATTTT. Translation: CATSDPSDRSQHF.

A few counts support this clonotype. The genes are TRBV3-1 and TRBJ2-5; the match to TRBD2 covers 8 bases. Trimming took 0 bases from V and 5 from J; bases not matched to a gene: 14. Germline CDR1 is LGHDT and CDR2 is YNNKEL (reference sequence). This CDR3 region has 18 residues. For the CDR3, the DNA is TGTGCCAGCAGCCAAGATGGAGCGGGGGCGTACTTTTCGGAGACCCAGTACTTC. This encodes CASSQDGAGAYFSETQYF.

The rearrangement joins TRBV7-9 to TRBJ1-3; 7 bases agree with TRBD1. There are 13 residues in the CDR3. V was clipped by 6 bases and J by 7 bases; unmatched bases: 6. Germline V gene lookup returns CDR1 SEHNR and CDR2 FQNEAQ (reference sequence). In DNA, the CDR3 is TGTGCCAGCAGTTTTTACAGGGGCAACACCATATATTTT. Amino acids: CASSFYRGNTIYF.

A few counts support this clonotype. This chain joins TRBV7-6 and TRBJ2-1, with 11 bases lining up with TRBD1. The V and J ends lost 6 bases and 5 bases, in that order; junction bases with no gene match: 6. There are 15 residues in the CDR3. Germline V gene data show CDR1 as SGHVS and CDR2 as FNYEAQ. CDR3 coding DNA: TGTGCCAGCAGTTACGGGACAGGGGGAAACAATGAGCAGTTCTTC. Translation gives CASSYGTGGNNEQFF. Supplemented by reference TRBV7-6 and TRBJ2-1, the full variable domain reads GAGVSQSPRYKVTKRGQDVALRCDPISGHVSLYWYRQALGQGPEFLTYFNYEAQQDKSGLPNDRFSAERPEGSISTLTIQRTEQRDSAMYRCASSYGTGGNNEQFFGPGTRLTVL.

This clonotype has ten or more counts. The chain's CDR3 is CSASDRLPLRPHTEAFF. The CDR3 DNA sequence: TGCAGTGCTTCCGACAGACTTCCACTACGTCCACACACTGAAGCTTTCTTT. This chain uses TRBV20-1 with TRBJ1-1; perhaps TRBD1 as D (5 bases). The V and J ends lost 5 bases and 3 bases respectively, with 25 bases between them. There are 17 residues in the CDR3. The germline gives CDR1 DFQATT, CDR2 SNEGSKA (reference sequence).

At least ten counts were recorded for this clonotype. The chain joins TRBV7-2 to TRBJ1-1, with D possibly being TRBD1 (6 bases). The germline gives CDR1 SGHTA, CDR2 FQGNSA. The CDR3 is 17 residues long. Trimming took off 5 bases at V and 0 bases at J, with 19 bases between the two ends. As DNA, the CDR3 is TGTGCCAGCAGCCCAAGAGGGGGACAAAACATGAACACTGAAGCTTTCTTT. Translated: CASSPRGGQNMNTEAFF. Looking up the rest from reference TRBV7-2 and TRBJ1-1 gives the full variable domain: GAGVSQSPSNKVTEKGKDVELRCDPISGHTALYWYRQSLGQGLEFLIYFQGNSAPDKSGLPSDRFSAERTGGSVSTLTIQRTQQEDSAVYLCASSPRGGQNMNTEAFFGQGTRLTVV.

The rearrangement links TRBV7-2 to TRBJ2-1, with TRBD2 identical over 9 bases. The germline CDR1 and CDR2 sequences are SGHTA and FQGNSA. The CDR3 length is 15 residues. J gave up 2 bases and V 7 bases, and 6 bases lay outside the gene matches. CDR3 nucleotides: TGTGCCAGCAAATACGGGACTAGCCCCTACAATGAGCAGTTCTTC. This encodes CASKYGTSPYNEQFF.

The V and J genes are TRBV2 and TRBJ2-5, with D unresolved. Germline values: CDR1 SNHLY, CDR2 FYNNEI. V lost 5 bases and J 5 bases, leaving 6 bases between the germline ends. This CDR3 region has 11 residues. The CDR3 DNA follows: TGTGCCAGCAGTTTTTGGGAGACCCAGTACTTC. Its protein product is CASSFWETQYF.

The chain uses TRBV6-2 or TRBV6-3 and TRBJ2-7; a weak D match, TRBD2 (5 bases). Germline values: CDR1 MNHEY, CDR2 SVGEGT. This CDR3 is built from 14 residues. V was trimmed by 2 bases and J by 4 bases, leaving 12 bases between them. The CDR3, as DNA: TGTGCCAGCAGTTACAATCTAGCTTTTTACGAGCAGTACGTC. It encodes CASSYNLAFYEQYV.

This chain connects TRBV28 to TRBJ1-5; 7 nucleotides agree with TRBD1. The CDR3 contains 16 residues. V trimming: 4 bases; J trimming: 1 base; junction bases outside the gene matches: 7. The V gene's germline CDR1 is MDHEN and CDR2 SYDVKM. Written as DNA, the CDR3 is TGTGCCAGCAGTTACCTAGGGGGCGCGAGCAATCAGCCCCAGCATTTT. Translated, it gives CASSYLGGASNQPQHF.

The V gene is TRBV19, the J gene TRBJ1-2; D ambiguous. The ends were cut back, 0 bases at V and 7 bases at J, with 12 bases in the middle. This CDR3 is built from 14 residues. Germline V gene lookup returns CDR1 LNHDA and CDR2 SQIVND (reference sequence). CDR3 protein: CASSIDRPASGYTF. As DNA, the CDR3 is TGTGCCAGTAGTATAGATCGTCCGGCATCTGGCTACACCTTC.

Ten or more counts support this clonotype. This chain connects TRBV6-6 to TRBJ2-5; D may correspond to TRBD1 or TRBD2 (5 bases each). The CDR3 is made up of 14 amino acids. Germline CDR1 MNHNY, CDR2 SVGAGI (reference sequence). Trimming pared 2 bases from V and 5 bases from J, leaving 12 bases between. CDR3 sequence (DNA): TGTGCCAGCAGTTACGGGTCGGGGCATGAGACCCAGTACTTC. It yields the protein CASSYGSGHETQYF.

J is TRBJ2-3 and V is TRBV7-2, with D perhaps assigned TRBD1 or TRBD2 (5 bases each). V gave up 4 bases and J gave up 7 bases, with 15 bases separating them. Germline values: CDR1 SGHTA, CDR2 FQGNSA. The CDR3 length is 14 residues. In DNA, the CDR3 is TGTGCCAGCAGCTGGAGGCTGGGGGAGCATACGCAGTATTTT. Protein: CASSWRLGEHTQYF. Supplemented by reference TRBV7-2 and TRBJ2-3, the full variable domain reads GAGVSQSPSNKVTEKGKDVELRCDPISGHTALYWYRQSLGQGLEFLIYFQGNSAPDKSGLPSDRFSAERTGGSVSTLTIQRTQQEDSAVYLCASSWRLGEHTQYFGPGTRLTVL.

The table lists this clonotype with a few counts. The chain has TRBV19 and TRBJ1-5; D ambiguous. V was clipped by 3 bases and J by 2 bases, with 8 bases between them. The CDR3 is 14 residues long. The germline gives CDR1 LNHDA, CDR2 SQIVND (reference sequence). CDR3 bases: TGTGCCAGTAGTATCCAGGTTCGCAATCAGCCCCAGCATTTT. This encodes CASSIQVRNQPQHF.

The chain joins TRBV12-3 or TRBV12-4 to TRBJ2-7; tentative D call: TRBD2 (5 bases). V gave up 2 bases and J gave up 6 bases, with 8 bases separating them. The CDR3 consists of 12 residues. The CDR3 is CASSLSGFEQYV. Here the CDR3 DNA reads TGTGCCAGCAGTTTATCGGGGTTCGAGCAGTACGTC.

The table lists this clonotype with many counts. The CDR3 region has the DNA TGTGCCAACATTGGACAGGGAAGCTCCTACAATGAGCAGTTCTTC. Residues: CANIGQGSSYNEQFF. The rearrangement uses TRBV27 and TRBJ2-1; 8 nucleotides line up with TRBD1. The trim removed 10 bases at V and 0 bases at J, leaving 8 bases unmatched. In germline, CDR1 is MNHEY, CDR2 SMNVEV (reference sequence). The length of the CDR3 is 15 residues.

The gene calls are TRBV28 and TRBJ1-4; TRBD1 is a possible D gene (6 bases). V gave up 1 base and J gave up 2 bases, with 8 bases separating them. The CDR3 length is 15 residues. The germline V gene has CDR1 MDHEN and CDR2 SYDVKM. Written as DNA, the CDR3 is TGTGCCAGCAGTTTATTCAGGGGTACTAATGAAAAACTGTTTTTT. Its translation: CASSLFRGTNEKLFF.

The rearrangement uses TRBV7-9 and TRBJ2-3; a possible D gene is TRBD1 (5 bases). This CDR3 has 15 amino acids. Germline V CDR1 and CDR2: SEHNR, FQNEAQ (reference sequence). The V end was cut by 4 bases, the J end by 8 bases, with 19 bases between. The CDR3 sequence: CASSSETAWGSTQYF. The DNA of the CDR3 is TGTGCCAGCAGCTCCGAAACCGCTTGGGGCAGTACGCAGTATTTT. The variable domain in full, completed from reference TRBV7-9 and TRBJ2-3, reads DTGVSQNPRHKITKRGQNVTFRCDPISEHNRLYWYRQTLGQGPEFLTYFQNEAQLEKSRLLSDRFSAERPKGSFSTLEIQRTEQGDSAMYLCASSSETAWGSTQYFGPGTRLTVL.

This clonotype has just a few counts. The J gene is TRBJ2-3, the V gene TRBV7-9; 12 bases are a match to TRBD2. The J segment lost 6 bases and the V segment lost 0 bases, leaving 1 base of the junction unmatched. The CDR3 spans 15 residues. Germline V gene lookup returns CDR1 SEHNR and CDR2 FQNEAQ (reference sequence). In DNA, the CDR3 is TGTGCCAGCAGCTTAGCCGGACTAGCGGGGGATACGCAGTATTTT. Translated, it gives CASSLAGLAGDTQYF.

This clonotype turned up a few times. CDR3 amino acids: CASSLGRSSYNEQFF. CDR3 nucleotide sequence: TGTGCCAGCAGTTTAGGGCGGAGCTCCTACAATGAGCAGTTCTTC. V is TRBV27 and J is TRBJ2-1; D ambiguous. CDR3 size: 15 residues. Germline lookup yields CDR1 MNHEY and CDR2 SMNVEV (reference sequence). With 2 bases removed from V and 0 bases from J, the gap between germline ends came to 8 bases.

This clonotype was recorded many times. V gene TRBV7-9 combines with J gene TRBJ1-5, with TRBD1 identical over 9 bases. The CDR3 consists of 15 residues. Germline loops: CDR1 SEHNR, CDR2 FQNEAQ (reference sequence). Trimming removed 1 base from V and 7 bases from J; junction bases left unmatched: 5. CDR3 protein: CASSLDRDRVQPQHF. The DNA of the CDR3 is TGTGCCAGCAGCTTAGACCGGGACAGGGTCCAGCCCCAGCATTTT.

The chain employs TRBV27 and TRBJ2-3; TRBD2 matches at 9 bases. This CDR3 spans 16 amino acids. CDR1 and CDR2 from the germline V gene are MNHEY and SMNVEV (reference sequence). The V and J ends lost 5 bases and 1 base, in that order; junction bases with no gene match: 7. In nucleotides, the CDR3 is TGTGCCAGCAGTCCTAGAGCGGGGGGTCGCACAGATACGCAGTATTTT. Protein product: CASSPRAGGRTDTQYF.

This clonotype was observed a few times. The chain carries TRBV6-2 or TRBV6-3 and TRBJ2-2, with D perhaps TRBD1 (6 bases). Trimming took 2 bases from V and 3 from J, leaving 16 bases between them. From germline, CDR1 is MNHEY and CDR2 SVGEGT. The CDR3 runs to 17 residues. The CDR3 bases are TGTGCCAGCAGTTACGTGTCCGGGACAACATACACCGGGGAGCTGTTTTTT. Protein product: CASSYVSGTTYTGELFF.

Only one count was recorded for this clonotype. The chain is built from TRBV29-1 and TRBJ2-6, with D maybe TRBD2 (5 bases). The CDR3 sequence is 14 residues long. In germline, CDR1 is SQVTM, CDR2 ANQGSEA. The V and J ends lost 5 bases and 4 bases respectively, with 12 bases between them. The CDR3 reads CSVPRGAGANVLTF. CDR3 DNA sequence: TGCAGCGTTCCACGGGGAGCCGGGGCCAACGTCCTGACTTTC.

The J gene is TRBJ2-2, the V gene TRBV4-1, with 8 bases matching TRBD1. The CDR3 is 15 amino acids. CDR1 and CDR2 from the germline V gene are MGHRA and YSYEKL. Unmatched junction bases numbered 4, after V lost 1 base and J lost 6 bases. CDR3 sequence: CASSQVGQGAGELFF. CDR3 nucleotide sequence: TGCGCCAGCAGCCAAGTTGGACAGGGCGCCGGGGAGCTGTTTTTT.

Comment on this clonotype: A much more abundant neighbour one base away suggests this may be a read error. The V and J genes are TRBV6-1 and TRBJ2-2, with D perhaps TRBD1 or TRBD2 (6 bases each). Germline V lookup: CDR1 MNHNS, CDR2 SASEGT. CDR3 size: 12 residues. CDR3 in DNA: TGTGCCATCACAGGGAACACCGGGGGGCTGTTTTTT. Encoded protein: CAITGNTGGLFF.

The CDR3 protein is CASSHRTSGHNTGELFF. In DNA, the CDR3 is TGTGCCAGCAGCCACCGGACTAGCGGACATAACACCGGGGAGCTGTTTTTT. The rearrangement links TRBV14 to TRBJ2-2, with 10 nucleotides matching TRBD2. From germline, CDR1 is SGHDN and CDR2 FVKESK. With V trimmed by 3 bases and J by 2 bases, 6 bases remained unmatched. This CDR3 is built from 17 residues. Variable domain in full (rest from reference TRBV14 and TRBJ2-2): EAGVTQFPSHSVIEKGQTVTLRCDPISGHDNLYWYRRVMGKEIKFLLHFVKESKQDESGMPNNRFLAERTGGTYSTLKVQPAELEDSGVYFCASSHRTSGHNTGELFFGEGSRLTVL.